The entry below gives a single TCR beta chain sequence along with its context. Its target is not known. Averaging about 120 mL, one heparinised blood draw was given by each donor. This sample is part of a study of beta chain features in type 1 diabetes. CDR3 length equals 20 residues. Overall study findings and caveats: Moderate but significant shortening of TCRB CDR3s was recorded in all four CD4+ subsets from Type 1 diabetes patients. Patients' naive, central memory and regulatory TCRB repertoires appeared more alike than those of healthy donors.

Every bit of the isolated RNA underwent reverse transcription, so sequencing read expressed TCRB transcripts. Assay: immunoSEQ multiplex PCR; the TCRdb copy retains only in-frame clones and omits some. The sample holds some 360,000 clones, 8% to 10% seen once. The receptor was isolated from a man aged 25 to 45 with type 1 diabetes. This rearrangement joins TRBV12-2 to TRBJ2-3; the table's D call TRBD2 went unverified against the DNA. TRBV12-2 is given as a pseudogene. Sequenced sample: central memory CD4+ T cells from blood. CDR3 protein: CASRSPWGGRLRRATDTQYF. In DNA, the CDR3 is TGTGCAAGTCGCTCGCCCTGGGGCGGGAGGCTGCGCCGGGCGACAGATACGCAGTATTTT.